These 11 T cell receptor beta chains were sequenced from one sample in a study of OX40 agonist ivuxolimab in advanced cancers. Receptor libraries were prepared by the immunoSEQ multiplex PCR assay. TCRdb took this table from immuneACCESS and kept in-frame rearrangements with V and J called. Such tables lack part of the clones; where checked against another copy, unresolved V genes explain under half of the gap, and the rest is unexplained. The sample has around 63,000 clones on record, approximately 90% of them singletons. The ten largest clones take up roughly 1% of the sample. The sample in question was CD4+ or CD8+ T cells sorted from blood, obtained in a trial of the OX40 agonist ivuxolimab. The receptors here all came from an adult with an advanced solid tumor such as melanoma, head and neck, liver or kidney cancer.

The chain combines TRBV30 with TRBJ1-1, with TRBD1 as a possible D gene (5 bases). This CDR3 is 12 amino acids long. V lost 6 bases, J lost 4 bases, and 12 bases lay in between. Germline CDR1 and CDR2: GTSNPN and SVGIG (reference sequence). DNA for the CDR3: TGTGCCTGTGATTCGGGGGTCACTGAAGCTTTCTTT. Translation gives CACDSGVTEAFF.

This chain uses TRBV11-2 with TRBJ2-3, with D perhaps matching TRBD2 (5 bases). The CDR3 length is 17 residues. V lost 1 base and J 0 bases, leaving 14 bases between the germline ends. The V gene's germline CDR1 is SGHAT and CDR2 FQNNGV. CDR3 DNA: TGTGCCAGCAGCTTAGTGGTGTCGGGGAGAAGCACAGATACGCAGTATTTT. Translated, it gives CASSLVVSGRSTDTQYF.

The DNA for the CDR3 is TGTGCCAGCAGTGAAAGAAGGACAAGGCAGTATTTT. Its protein is CASSERRTRQYF. J is TRBJ2-3 and V is TRBV6-1; TRBD1 is a possible D gene (5 bases). This CDR3 contains 12 residues. The V gene lost 2 bases and the J gene lost 11 bases, with 11 bases spanning the gap. In germline, CDR1 is MNHNS, CDR2 SASEGT.

The chain joins TRBV7-2 to TRBJ1-4; 7 bases are a match to TRBD1. This CDR3 comprises 15 residues. V gave up 5 bases and J gave up 7 bases; unmatched junction bases: 10. Germline V lookup: CDR1 SGHTA, CDR2 FQGNSA. CDR3 coding DNA: TGTGCCAGCAGCCCCGCCAGGGGGTGGGGTGAAAAACTGTTTTTT. Its translation is CASSPARGWGEKLFF.

The V gene is TRBV15, the J gene TRBJ2-3; 9 nucleotides align to TRBD2. The CDR3 is made up of 19 amino acids. The V segment lost 3 bases and the J segment 0 bases; nucleotides outside the gene matches: 13. Germline CDR1 and CDR2: LNHNV and YYDKDF (reference sequence). CDR3 bases: TGTGCCACCAGCAGCCCCTCGAGCGGGGGGCACCATAGCACAGATACGCAGTATTTT. Translated, it gives CATSSPSSGGHHSTDTQYF.

The J gene is TRBJ2-5, the V gene TRBV30, with 7 bases identical to TRBD1. The V segment lost 1 base and the J segment 5 bases; nucleotides outside the gene matches: 7. Germline loops: CDR1 GTSNPN, CDR2 SVGIG (reference sequence). The CDR3 covers 14 residues. The CDR3 here is CAWSDAGGWETQYF. The CDR3 nucleotides are TGTGCCTGGAGTGACGCAGGGGGATGGGAGACCCAGTACTTC.

The chain couples TRBV5-8 to TRBJ1-2, with 7 bases identical to TRBD1. The V gene end was trimmed by 4 bases and the J gene end by 3 bases; junction bases not matched to a gene: 6. CDR1 and CDR2 from the germline V gene are SGHTS and YDEGEE. The CDR3 consists of 14 residues. DNA of the CDR3: TGTGCCAGCAGCAGACAGGGCCCACACTATGGCTACACCTTC. It encodes CASSRQGPHYGYTF.

This chain uses TRBV6-1 with TRBJ2-7; D ambiguous. This CDR3 has 14 residues. Germline-derived CDR1 and CDR2 are MNHNS and SASEGT. The ends were cut back, 6 bases at V and 0 bases at J, with 12 bases in the middle. Here the CDR3 DNA reads TGTGCCAGCAGACCACCATCTAACTCCTACGAGCAGTACTTC. Protein: CASRPPSNSYEQYF.

CDR3 DNA: TGTGCCAGCAAAATGCCAGGAGAACAAAGTCGGGCCAACGTCCTGACTTTC. Its protein is CASKMPGEQSRANVLTF. The chain couples TRBV5-2 to TRBJ2-6. TRBV5-2 is noted as a pseudogene. The CDR3 covers 17 residues.

This chain connects TRBV6-1 to TRBJ2-4, with D perhaps matching TRBD1 or TRBD2 (5 bases each). CDR3 length: 12 amino acids. Germline V gene lookup returns CDR1 MNHNS and CDR2 SASEGT. V dropped 9 bases and J dropped 4 bases, with 10 bases sitting between them. The CDR3 DNA follows: TGTGCCAGTGGGGGACCAAAAAACATTCAGTACTTC. The encoded protein is CASGGPKNIQYF.

In its sample, this clone was seen once. The genes are TRBV7-9 and TRBJ2-7; the D gene is possibly TRBD2 (6 bases). CDR3 size: 14 residues. Between the trimmed V and J ends, which lost 4 bases and 4 bases, there was a span of 14 bases. The germline V gene encodes CDR1 SEHNR and CDR2 FQNEAQ (reference sequence). This chain's CDR3 is CASSSGSGEYEQYF. The CDR3 DNA follows: TGTGCCAGCAGCTCGGGGTCGGGGGAGTACGAGCAGTACTTC.